A single sample gave rise to the 27 T cell receptor delta chains below, sequenced in a study of γδ T cells in repeated Plasmodium falciparum infection. Gammadelta T cells were flow-sorted from PBMC into Vgamma9/Vdelta2+ and Vdelta2-negative populations for bulk analysis. TCRdb reapplied CATT to the multiplex PCR reads. Of around 46,000 delta-chain clones listed, roughly 1.9% are singletons. The sample comprised gamma-delta T cells from blood. All receptors come from a pool of human donors (malaria-infected and uninfected, not separated).

Comment on this clone: The TCRdb protein, from a much larger clone, departs from this DNA's translation at residue 5, likely by read error; the protein shown derives from the DNA. The J gene is TRDJ1, the V gene TRDV2, with 7 bases fitting TRDD3. TCRdb does not report a J gene; here it was assigned by matching the DNA to germline references. The CDR3 runs 22 residues. V shed 2 bases, J shed 2 bases, and the junction held 28 bases outside the gene matches. In germline, CDR1 is GEAIGNYY, CDR2 EKD. CDR3 protein: CACDIQRLMEAPTGEGTDKLIF. The CDR3 DNA follows: TGTGCCTGTGACATACAACGGCTCATGGAGGCACCGACTGGGGAAGGTACCGATAAACTCATCTTT.

This clone was counted ten times or more. Translating this DNA gives a protein that differs at residue 11 from the TCRdb one, which belongs to a much larger clone; a read error is likely, and the protein shown is this translation. This chain uses TRDV1 with TRDJ4; 8 positions match TRDD3. The J gene was not available in TCRdb and was assigned here by matching the DNA to germline segments. This CDR3 is built from 21 residues. The junction had 21 bases not matched to a gene; V was cut back by 0 bases and J by 0 bases. The germline V gene encodes CDR1 TSWWSYY and CDR2 QGS. CDR3 protein: CALGELVSYQRGINPSRPLIF. Here the CDR3 DNA reads TGTGCTCTTGGGGAACTAGTGTCCTATCAGAGGGGGATAAACCCTTCCAGACCCCTGATCTTT.

This clone has ten or more counts. This DNA's translation and the protein TCRdb lists, from a much larger clone, do not match at residue 14, likely due to a read error; the protein shown is translated from the DNA. The J gene went uncalled, whereas the V gene is TRDV2; the D segment call TRDD3 is taken from the table without a DNA check. This CDR3 contains 16 residues. Per the germline V gene, CDR1 is GEAIGNYY and CDR2 is EKD. The CDR3 DNA follows: TGTGCCTGTGACTTACTGGGGGATAGGTACACCGATAAACCCATCTTT. Its protein is CACDLLGDRYTDKPIF.

This clone came up a few times. The protein in TCRdb stems from a much larger clone and differs at residue 15 from this DNA's translation, likely a read error; here the protein is translated from the DNA. V is TRDV1 and J is TRDJ2; 10 bases match TRDD3. V lost 1 base and J lost 1; bases outside the gene matches: 21. This CDR3 is built from 23 residues. The germline V gene has CDR1 TSWWSYY and CDR2 QGS. CDR3 in DNA: TGTGCTCTTGGGGAACCCCCGAACCTTCCTCACTGGGGGATGCGCCTTTTGACAGCACAACTCTTCTTT. The encoded protein is CALGEPPNLPHWGMRLLTAQLFF.

This clone was detected only a few times. The protein recorded in TCRdb matches a much larger clone and deviates from this DNA's translation at residue 12, suggesting a read error; the protein here is obtained by translating the DNA. This sequence joins TRDV1 and TRDJ1; 8 bases fit TRDD3. TCRdb offers no J gene call, so here the DNA was matched to germline to obtain one. Germline CDR1 is TSWWSYY and CDR2 is QGS. There are 21 residues in the CDR3. Germline trimming cut 5 bases from V and 3 bases from J; bases unmatched to any gene: 26. The CDR3 is CALGKRLLLWGMPMASDKLIF. In DNA form, the CDR3 reads TGTGCTCTTGGGAAAAGGTTACTACTTTGGGGGATGCCCATGGCGTCCGATAAACTCATCTTT.

This clone has more than one count but fewer than ten. TCRdb attributes to this sequence the protein of a much larger clone, which differs from the DNA translation at residue 8; a read error is likely, and the protein displayed is translated from the DNA. CDR3: CALGVLGHWGIPRYTDKLIF. The CDR3 nucleotides read TGTGCTCTTGGGGTCCTGGGCCACTGGGGGATACCCCGGTACACCGATAAACTCATCTTT. The V gene is TRDV1, the J gene TRDJ1; TRDD3 agrees at 12 bases. No J gene was available from TCRdb, and it was assigned here by a germline match of the DNA. The CDR3 runs to 20 residues. From germline, CDR1 is TSWWSYY and CDR2 QGS. Trimming at V came to 4 bases and at J to 0 bases, leaving 15 bases not matched to a gene.

The sample holds many counts of this clone. This chain connects TRDV1 to TRDJ1; D possibly matches TRDD2 or TRDD3 (9 bases each). This CDR3 spans 19 amino acids. From germline, CDR1 is TSWWSYY and CDR2 QGS. The V end was cut by 2 bases, the J end by 2 bases, with 24 bases between. CDR3 amino acids: CALGEITLPTLGDTDKLIF. CDR3 in DNA: TGTGCTCTTGGGGAAATCACCCTTCCTACGCTGGGGGATACCGATAAACTCATCTTT.

This clone was recorded at least ten times. The likely explanation is a read error, given a far larger clone one base away. Other DNA sequences in the sample encode the same CDR3. This chain links TRAV38-2/DV8 with TRDJ1, with TRDD3 identical over 8 bases. Germline V CDR1 and CDR2: TSESDYY, QEAYKQQN. J lost 8 bases, V lost 3 bases, and 3 bases had no gene match. The CDR3 contains 12 residues. The DNA for the CDR3 is TGTGCTTATAGGAAACTGGGGGGGAAACTCATCTTT. Residues: CAYRKLGGKLIF.

This clone was detected a few times. TCRdb's listed protein matches a much larger clone and diverges from this DNA's translation at residue 5, likely through a read error; the protein shown comes from the DNA. This sample also contains other DNA sequences that code for the same CDR3. The genes are TRDV2 and TRDJ1; 7 bases fit TRDD2. Assignment of the J gene here rests on matching the DNA to germline, because TCRdb gives none. Germline V gives CDR1 GEAIGNYY, CDR2 EKD. CDR3 length: 23 amino acids. The V and J ends lost 2 bases and 0 bases, in that order; junction bases with no gene match: 29. The CDR3 DNA reads TGTGCCTGTGACATAGTCGGATTCCTCCCAAACCTTCCTGCTGGAGCGTACACCGATAAACTCATCTTT. The encoded protein is CACDIVGFLPNLPAGAYTDKLIF.

There are a few counts of this clone. The protein held in TCRdb is that of a much larger clone and does not match this DNA's translation at residue 12, likely because of a read error; the protein shown is translated from the DNA. This chain links TRDV1 with TRDJ1; weak D call: TRDD2 (6 bases). The J gene, not given by TCRdb, was assigned here from a germline match of the nucleotide sequence. The V gene's germline CDR1 is TSWWSYY and CDR2 QGS. Deletions cut 3 bases from V and 10 bases from J, with 21 bases between. CDR3 length equals 15 residues. The CDR3 is CALGDPSPTWIRLIF. CDR3 DNA sequence: TGTGCTCTTGGGGATCCTTCCCCTACTTGGATTAGACTCATCTTT.

This clone turned up a few times. TCRdb's entry gives the protein of a much larger clone, which mismatches this DNA's translation at residue 17, likely from a read error; the protein reported here is translated from the DNA. This sequence joins TRAV29/DV5 and TRDJ1, with TRDD3 matching over 11 bases. No J gene is reported in TCRdb; it was inferred here by comparing the DNA with germline. The CDR3 is 23 residues long. Germline loops: CDR1 NSMFDY, CDR2 ISSIKDK. V was pared by 3 bases and J by 1 base, with 29 bases of the junction left unmatched. The CDR3 DNA is TGTGCAGCAATATTCCTACTGGGGGGTTCTGGGGGATACCGATTTTTGTGCACCGATAAACTCATCTTT. Its protein is CAAIFLLGGSGGYRFLCTDKLIF.

About this clone itself: This likely traces to a read error, being one base from a far larger clone. Other DNA sequences from this sample encode an identical CDR3 as well. The chain is built from TRDV3 and TRDJ1, with 7 bases matching TRDD3. The J gene was not available in TCRdb and was assigned here by matching the DNA to germline segments. Germline loops: CDR1 TVYSNPD, CDR2 GDNSRS (reference sequence). The CDR3 runs to 21 residues. V lost 2 bases, J lost 0 bases, and 27 bases stayed unmatched. This CDR3 is CAFPIPPKAGGYGKYTDKLIF. In DNA, the CDR3 is TGTGCCTTTCCGATCCCTCCTAAAGCTGGGGGGTACGGAAAGTACACCGATAAACTCATCTTT.

This clone was observed a handful of times. The chain joins TRDV1 to TRDJ1; D is uncertain. TCRdb carries no J gene annotation; the J gene was assigned here by matching the DNA with germline. CDR1 TSWWSYY and CDR2 QGS come from the germline V gene. Trimming stripped 2 bases from V and 0 bases from J, with 25 bases between. The CDR3 runs to 20 residues. In DNA, the CDR3 is TGTGCTCTTGGGGAAATGGACCCCGTAGTACCCGAACCTTACACCGATAAACTCATCTTT. Protein: CALGEMDPVVPEPYTDKLIF.

This clone was picked up a small number of times. TCRdb has a much larger clone's protein, which differs at residue 11 from the translation of this DNA, likely because of a read error; what is shown is the protein translated from the DNA. This rearrangement joins TRDV1 to TRDJ1; 7 bases line up with TRDD3. Germline matching of the DNA provided the J gene here, since TCRdb leaves it blank. Trimming removed 0 bases from V and 5 bases from J; junction bases left unmatched: 27. The CDR3 loop spans 22 amino acids. Germline assignment: CDR1 TSWWSYY and CDR2 QGS. CDR3 loop: CALGELKAHLPRLGLLRDKLIF. The CDR3 DNA sequence: TGTGCTCTTGGGGAACTAAAAGCCCATCTACCTAGACTGGGGTTGTTAAGAGATAAACTCATCTTT.

In this sample, this clone turned up a few times. This DNA's translation and the protein TCRdb lists, from a much larger clone, do not match at residue 12, likely due to a read error; the protein shown is translated from the DNA. J is TRDJ1 and V is TRDV2; tentatively, D is TRDD2 (5 bases). Matching the DNA to germline supplied the J gene, which TCRdb does not give. This CDR3 comprises 23 residues. Germline values: CDR1 GEAIGNYY, CDR2 EKD. The V and J ends lost 2 bases and 0 bases respectively, with 36 bases between them. The CDR3: CACDMVGFLPNFPAGAYTDKLIF. The CDR3 DNA is TGTGCCTGTGACATGGTCGGATTCCTCCCAAACTTTCCTGCTGGAGCGTACACCGATAAACTCATCTTT.

This clone was observed a few times. TCRdb records a much larger clone's protein for this DNA, with a difference at residue 5 that likely arises from a read error; the protein given is the translation of the DNA. CDR3 protein: CAYSPSDGGYTNTDKLIF. The CDR3 nucleotides read TGTGCCTATAGCCCTTCCGATGGGGGATACACCAACACCGATAAACTCATCTTT. The chain employs TRDV3 and TRDJ1, with 10 nucleotides matching TRDD3. TCRdb leaves out the J gene; it was filled in here by matching the DNA to germline. The CDR3 loop spans 18 amino acids. The V gene end was trimmed by 4 bases and the J gene end by 0 bases; junction bases not matched to a gene: 17. Germline CDR1 is TVYSNPD and CDR2 is GDNSRS (reference sequence).

For this clone: The protein in TCRdb stems from a much larger clone and differs at residue 8 from this DNA's translation, likely a read error; here the protein is translated from the DNA. The rearrangement joins TRDV1 to TRDJ1, with TRDD3 matching over 13 bases. The J gene, absent from TCRdb, was called here by matching the DNA to germline. The CDR3 has 25 amino acids. Per the germline V gene, CDR1 is TSWWSYY and CDR2 is QGS. Germline trimming cut 2 bases from V and 0 bases from J; bases unmatched to any gene: 27. This CDR3 is CALGEGSCFLSTYWGIRWYTDKLIF. The CDR3 nucleotides read TGTGCTCTTGGGGAAGGTTCGTGCTTCCTATCGACATACTGGGGGATACGCTGGTACACCGATAAACTCATCTTT.

This clone has a count of ten or more. The rearrangement uses TRDV1 and TRDJ1; 9 nucleotides line up with TRDD3. The CDR3 length is 20 residues. Looked up from germline, CDR1 is TSWWSYY and CDR2 is QGS. V gave up 3 bases and J gave up 3 bases; unmatched junction bases: 20. Written as DNA, the CDR3 is TGTGCTCTTGGGGACCAGACACGGTCAGGGGGATACTTTTTTTCCGATAAACTCATCTTT. Translated, it gives CALGDQTRSGGYFFSDKLIF.

In this sample, this clone turned up many times. For this DNA, TCRdb reports the protein of a much larger clone, which diverges at residue 12, most likely from a read error; the protein presented here is translated directly from the DNA. This chain uses TRDV3 with TRDJ1; D gene uncertain. The J gene is absent in TCRdb and was assigned here via DNA matching to germline. The CDR3 totals 15 residues. Germline V lookup: CDR1 TVYSNPD, CDR2 GDNSRS (reference sequence). The CDR3: CAFPYFAYYTDELIF. Here the CDR3 DNA reads TGTGCCTTCCCATACTTTGCTTATTACACCGATGAACTCATCTTT. The full variable domain, completed using reference TRDV3 and TRDJ1, is CDKVTQSSPDQTVASGSEVVLLCTYDTVYSNPDLFWYRIRPDYSFQFVFYGDNSRSEGADFTQGRFSVKHILTQKAFHLVISPVRTEDSATYYCAFPYFAYYTDELIFGKGTRVTVEP.

This clone was detected ten times or more. A far larger clone is one base from this, pointing to a likely read error. At the DNA level, this CDR3 is encoded by other sequences in the same sample as well. V and J are TRDV1 and TRDJ1; TRDD3 agrees at 11 bases. No J gene was available from TCRdb, and it was assigned here by a germline match of the DNA. J gave up 4 bases and V 0 bases, and 19 bases lay outside the gene matches. The CDR3 sequence is 21 residues long. Looked up from germline, CDR1 is TSWWSYY and CDR2 is QGS. This CDR3 is CALGELGLPTWGIRGVDKLIF. The DNA of the CDR3 is TGTGCTCTTGGGGAACTAGGGCTTCCTACATGGGGGATACGAGGGGTCGATAAACTCATCTTT.

This clone was counted only a few times. A read error is possible here, since a much larger clone lies one base away. This sample also contains other DNA sequences that code for the same CDR3. The rearrangement links TRDV1 to TRDJ1; 10 bases map to TRDD3. Since TCRdb gives no J gene, matching the DNA to germline was used here to assign it. The CDR3 runs 22 residues. Germline V gene sequence: CDR1 TSWWSYY, CDR2 QGS. V lost 2 bases and J lost 3; bases outside the gene matches: 24. As DNA, the CDR3 is TGTGCTCTTGGGGAAAGCGTGATACGTGGGGGATACCACAGGGTAGTCCCCGATAAACTCATCTTT. This sequence encodes CALGESVIRGGYHRVVPDKLIF.

Comment on this clone: TCRdb records a much larger clone's protein for this DNA, with a difference at residue 7 that likely arises from a read error; the protein given is the translation of the DNA. V and J are TRDV1 and TRDJ1; D possibly uses TRDD2 or TRDD3 (9 bases each). The J gene, not given by TCRdb, was assigned here from a germline match of the nucleotide sequence. Per the germline V gene, CDR1 is TSWWSYY and CDR2 is QGS. CDR3 length: 21 amino acids. The CDR3 loop reads CALGELGLPTSYWGTSDKLIF. The CDR3 nucleotides read TGTGCTCTTGGGGAACTTGGCCTTCCTACGTCGTACTGGGGGACCTCCGACAAACTCATCTTT.

Note on this clone: The protein TCRdb gives is from a much larger clone and does not agree with this DNA's translation at residue 13, likely a read error; the protein shown here comes from the DNA. The rearrangement links TRDV1 to TRDJ1, with 8 bases lining up with TRDD3. J was trimmed by 0 bases and V by 4 bases; bases with no gene match: 25. The CDR3 totals 22 residues. CDR1 is TSWWSYY and CDR2 is QGS in the germline V gene. CDR3 amino acids: CALGGPFFPLRYRGIDTDKLIF. CDR3 DNA: TGTGCTCTTGGGGGGCCCTTTTTTCCCCTGCGATACCGGGGGATAGACACCGATAAACTCATCTTT.

With respect to this clone: A far larger clone is off by one base, so a read error is likely. The same CDR3 also results from other DNA sequences found in this sample. V is TRAV38-2/DV8 and J is TRDJ1, with 9 bases identical to TRDD3. No J segment appears in TCRdb, so it was assigned here by matching the sequence to germline. Per germline, CDR1 TSESDYY and CDR2 QEAYKQQN. The CDR3 is 20 residues long. The CDR3 bases are TGTGCTTACAGGAGCGCATTCCTATCATACTGGGGGACGTACACCGATAAACTCATCTTT. Translating it yields CAYRSAFLSYWGTYTDKLIF.

This clone was seen a few times. Given a far larger clone just one base away, this is likely a sequencing read error. Distinct nucleotide sequences in the sample also encode this CDR3. The genes are TRDV1 and TRDJ1, with 8 bases fitting TRDD3. Since TCRdb gives no J gene, matching the DNA to germline was used here to assign it. V trimming: 1 base; J trimming: 2 bases; junction bases outside the gene matches: 12. CDR3 length equals 18 residues. The germline CDR1 and CDR2 sequences are TSWWSYY and QGS. The CDR3 DNA reads TGTGCTCTTGGGGAACGTGGGGCGGGGATACTGGGTACCGATAAACTCATCTTT. Protein: CALGERGAGILGTDKLIF.

On this clone itself: TCRdb records a much larger clone's protein for this DNA, with a difference at residue 7 that likely arises from a read error; the protein given is the translation of the DNA. V gene TRDV1 combines with J gene TRDJ1, with TRDD3 matching 8 bases. No J gene was available from TCRdb, and it was assigned here by a germline match of the DNA. Unmatched junction bases numbered 30, after V lost 2 bases and J lost 1 base. This CDR3 contains 24 residues. CDR1 TSWWSYY and CDR2 QGS come from the germline V gene. The CDR3 here is CALGERILYLSGPTGGFITDKLIF. CDR3 in DNA: TGTGCTCTTGGGGAAAGGATCCTTTACCTAAGCGGACCGACTGGGGGCTTCATCACCGATAAACTCATCTTT.

In regard to this clone: The translation of this DNA and the TCRdb protein of a much larger clone differ at residue 8, probably owing to a read error; the protein shown here is translated from the DNA. This chain uses TRDV1 with TRDJ1; TRDD3 matches 10 bases. The J gene comes from matching the DNA to germline here; TCRdb lacks it. Germline-derived CDR1 and CDR2 are TSWWSYY and QGS. This CDR3 is built from 23 residues. With V trimmed by 1 base and J by 8 bases, 31 bases remained unmatched. In nucleotides, the CDR3 is TGTGCTCTTGGGGAACCTTCCCCTATCGTTGTAGATTTGTGGGGGATACACGTGGCAAAACTCATCTTT. It specifies CALGEPSPIVVDLWGIHVAKLIF.